This paragraph reports one T cell receptor beta chain. Authors' analysis steps: Nucleated cell number was recorded as an estimate derived from reference gene primer amplification. Profiled with immunoSEQ multiplex PCR; TCRdb holds only in-frame clones, not every one. The D gene and trimming were derived from the DNA, and the V and J assignments and clone size from that table. Of approximately 240,000 clones detected, around 81% appear once; the ten largest clones hold around 3%. These data are taken from a study of blood T cell repertoires in COVID-19. Study background: Specimens from acute and convalescent COVID-19 originated in the United States, Italy and Spain. T cells, B-cell-depleted T cells, or PBMCs supplied cDNA or gDNA.

CDR3 length: 14 amino acids. Per the germline V gene, CDR1 is KGHSH and CDR2 is LQKENI. V lost 3 bases and J lost 6, with 15 bases in between. Sequences were obtained from peripheral blood. This chain links TRBV18 with TRBJ2-7; D not certain. The receptor comes from a woman aged 25 to 39 who had recovered from COVID-19. CDR3 protein: CASSPLISNFEQYF. CDR3 nucleotides: TGTGCCAGCTCACCCTTAATCTCCAACTTCGAGCAGTACTTC.